This T cell receptor beta chain comes out of a study of blood T cell repertoires in COVID-19. Study summary: Some COVID-19 samples were acute and others convalescent; all came from the United States, Italy and Spain. Sources were T cells, B-cell-depleted T cells, or PBMCs; the material itself was cDNA or gDNA.

V was pared by 5 bases and J by 3 bases, with 12 bases of the junction left unmatched. CDR1 and CDR2 from the germline V gene are SGHNT and YENEEA. The CDR3 has 17 residues. This clone was recorded many times. In the source study's methods: Estimated nucleated cell counts came from reference gene primer amplification. Profiled with immunoSEQ multiplex PCR; TCRdb holds only in-frame clones, not every one. For V, J and clone size, that table is used; D and trimming come from the DNA. The data show 250,000 or so clones, approximately 80% seen once. The source is a man in his thirties or forties who had recovered from COVID-19. Input material: peripheral blood. V is TRBV11-3 and J is TRBJ1-5, with 8 bases fitting TRBD1. CDR3 region: CASSTTRQGNPNQPQHF. CDR3 in DNA: TGTGCCAGCAGCACCACCCGACAGGGGAACCCCAATCAGCCCCAGCATTTT.